This TCR beta chain was profiled in a study of shared clonotypes between healthy human individuals. Study details: Three plates were used per donor for CD4 naive, three for CD4 memory, two for CD8 naive and one for CD8 memory.

The protocol was immunoSEQ multiplex PCR, while the TCRdb copy is restricted to in-frame clones and leaves out a portion. The table has about 710,000 clones, around 70% seen once. CDR1 is LNHDA, CDR2 SQIVND, per germline (reference sequence). The CDR3 covers 15 residues. Trimming stripped 3 bases from V and 5 bases from J, with 14 bases between. The sequenced sample was memory CD4+ T cells sorted from blood. Specified subset: CD45RA-negative fraction. The origin of this receptor is a woman in her twenties or thirties in good health. This chain links TRBV19 with TRBJ1-5; D not resolved. The CDR3 is CASSILDVSDQPQHF. CDR3 DNA sequence: TGTGCCAGTAGTATTCTGGACGTCTCCGATCAGCCCCAGCATTTT.